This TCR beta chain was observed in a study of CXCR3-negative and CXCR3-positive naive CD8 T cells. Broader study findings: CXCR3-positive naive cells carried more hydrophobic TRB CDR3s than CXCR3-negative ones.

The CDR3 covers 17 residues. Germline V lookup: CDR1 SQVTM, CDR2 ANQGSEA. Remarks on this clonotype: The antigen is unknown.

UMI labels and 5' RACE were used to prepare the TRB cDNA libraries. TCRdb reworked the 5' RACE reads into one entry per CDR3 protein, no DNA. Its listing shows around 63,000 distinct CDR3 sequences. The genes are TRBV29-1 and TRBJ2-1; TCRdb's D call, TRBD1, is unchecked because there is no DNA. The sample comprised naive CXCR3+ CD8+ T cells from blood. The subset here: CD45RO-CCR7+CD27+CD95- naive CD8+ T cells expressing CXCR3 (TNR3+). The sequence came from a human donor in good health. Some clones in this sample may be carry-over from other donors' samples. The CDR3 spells CSVYPGQQLLFYNEQFF.